Listed below are T cell receptor beta chains from one sample, sequenced in a study of neoadjuvant anti-PD-1 for oral cavity cancer. This table comes from immunoSEQ multiplex PCR, and its TCRdb copy is limited to in-frame clones, with some not included. The sample has 60,000 to 75,000 clones, about 83% seen once. Material: PBMCs, obtained before nivolumab (anti-PD-1) treatment. The receptors here all came from a person aged 40 to 85 with oral cavity squamous cell carcinoma. CDR3s include the opening cysteine and the closing phenylalanine or tryptophan. The D gene is left open where the match is weak. A clone size is listed for some rows: how often the clone was seen (once, few, many), or a class if it is expanded.

d_call: NA
v_call: TRBV19
clone_size: NA
j_call: TRBJ1-5
cdr3_nt: TGTGCCAGTAGTGGGCCGATGAGGCCCAATCAGCCCCAGCATTTT
cdr3_aa: CASSGPMRPNQPQHF

d_call: TRBD1
v_call: TRBV7-8
clone_size: NA
j_call: TRBJ2-2
cdr3_nt: TGTGCCAGCAGGAAGACAGGGGCGAACACCGGGGAGCTGTTTTTT
cdr3_aa: CASRKTGANTGELFF

d_call: TRBD2
v_call: TRBV5-1
clone_size: NA
j_call: TRBJ2-7
cdr3_nt: TGCGCCAGCAGCTTGTCGGGGGGGCTACCCTACGAGCAGTACTTC
cdr3_aa: CASSLSGGLPYEQYF

d_call: NA
v_call: TRBV7-3
clone_size: few
j_call: TRBJ1-6
cdr3_nt: TGTGCCAGCAGCTTAACGCCCCGAGGAGGCTCACCCCTCCACTTT
cdr3_aa: CASSLTPRGGSPLHF

d_call: NA
v_call: TRBV27
clone_size: NA
j_call: TRBJ1-3
cdr3_nt: TGTGCCAGCAGTTTTGCAGGAGGAAACACCATATATTTT
cdr3_aa: CASSFAGGNTIYF

d_call: NA
v_call: TRBV27
clone_size: NA
j_call: TRBJ2-1
cdr3_nt: TGTGCCAGCAGTAAAGAGGGGGCGGGGTACAATGAGCAGTTCTTC
cdr3_aa: CASSKEGAGYNEQFF

d_call: NA
v_call: TRBV7-2
clone_size: NA
j_call: TRBJ1-5
cdr3_nt: TGTGCCAGCAGCTTAGCGAGGGTCCACAATCAGCCCCAGCATTTT
cdr3_aa: CASSLARVHNQPQHF

d_call: NA
v_call: TRBV30
clone_size: NA
j_call: TRBJ1-3
cdr3_nt: TGTGCCTGGAGCCAGGTCTCTGGAAACACCATATATTTT
cdr3_aa: CAWSQVSGNTIYF

d_call: TRBD1
v_call: TRBV5-8
clone_size: NA
j_call: TRBJ1-2
cdr3_nt: TGTGCCAGCAGCCAAATTGGACAGGGCGGCTACACCTTC
cdr3_aa: CASSQIGQGGYTF

d_call: NA
v_call: TRBV4-1
clone_size: NA
j_call: TRBJ2-1
cdr3_nt: TGCGCCAGCAGCCAAGATTGGGCGGGTCATGAGCAGTTCTTC
cdr3_aa: CASSQDWAGHEQFF

d_call: TRBD1
v_call: TRBV19
clone_size: NA
j_call: TRBJ1-1
cdr3_nt: TGTGCCAGTAGTATTTCCCAGGGGGCCCTTATGATGAACACTGAAGCTTTCTTT
cdr3_aa: CASSISQGALMMNTEAFF

d_call: TRBD1
v_call: TRBV5-6
clone_size: NA
j_call: TRBJ1-2
cdr3_nt: TGTGCCAGCAGCTGGGCTTCCGGGCACAGGGGAGCTGGCTACACCTTC
cdr3_aa: CASSWASGHRGAGYTF

d_call: NA
v_call: TRBV7-2
clone_size: NA
j_call: TRBJ1-1
cdr3_nt: TGTGCCAGCAGCGTGGACCTGCGGAACACTGAAGCTTTCTTT
cdr3_aa: CASSVDLRNTEAFF

d_call: NA
v_call: TRBV2
clone_size: NA
j_call: TRBJ1-4
cdr3_nt: TGTGCCAGCTTTGGCTTTAGGACTAATGAAAAACTGTTTTTT
cdr3_aa: CASFGFRTNEKLFF

d_call: NA
v_call: TRBV21-1
clone_size: NA
j_call: TRBJ2-7
cdr3_nt: TGTGCCAGCAGCGGAGTTGGACAGGCCCATCTCCTCAACGAGCAGTACTTC
cdr3_aa: CASSGVGQAHLLNEQYF

d_call: TRBD2
v_call: TRBV7-3
clone_size: NA
j_call: TRBJ2-1
cdr3_nt: TGTGCCAGCAGCTCCCACGGGACTAGCGGGAGAAATGAGCAGTTCTTC
cdr3_aa: CASSSHGTSGRNEQFF

d_call: NA
v_call: TRBV18
clone_size: few
j_call: TRBJ1-1
cdr3_nt: TGTGCCAGCTCAGAGGGGATCAACACTGAAGCTTTCTTT
cdr3_aa: CASSEGINTEAFF

d_call: TRBD1
v_call: TRBV2
clone_size: NA
j_call: TRBJ1-4
cdr3_nt: TGTGCCAGCAATTCCCGAGGGGGCAGCGTAGGGGAAAAACTGTTTTTT
cdr3_aa: CASNSRGGSVGEKLFF

d_call: TRBD2
v_call: TRBV5-4
clone_size: NA
j_call: TRBJ2-7
cdr3_nt: TGTGCCAGCAGAAGAGGGACTAGCGGCTCCTACGAGCAGTACTTC
cdr3_aa: CASRRGTSGSYEQYF

d_call: TRBD2
v_call: TRBV19
clone_size: NA
j_call: TRBJ2-4
cdr3_nt: TGTGCCAGTAGTAGAGGACTAGCGGGAGGTGTAACCAAAAACATTCAGTACTTC
cdr3_aa: CASSRGLAGGVTKNIQYF

d_call: TRBD1
v_call: TRBV10-3
clone_size: few
j_call: TRBJ2-5
cdr3_nt: TGTGCCATCAGTGCGGACAGGGGGAGAGAGACCCAGTACTTC
cdr3_aa: CAISADRGRETQYF

d_call: NA
v_call: TRBV9
clone_size: NA
j_call: TRBJ1-4
cdr3_nt: TGTGCCAGCAGCGTAGTCCAGGGCGGGATTGAAAAACTGTTTTTT
cdr3_aa: CASSVVQGGIEKLFF

d_call: NA
v_call: TRBV7-9
clone_size: NA
j_call: TRBJ1-1
cdr3_nt: TGTGCCAGCAGCCAAGACTGGAAAATGAACACTGAAGCTTTCTTT
cdr3_aa: CASSQDWKMNTEAFF

d_call: NA
v_call: TRBV7-9
clone_size: NA
j_call: TRBJ1-1
cdr3_nt: TGTGCCAGCAGCTTCGGGGGAAGCATGAACACTGAAGCTTTCTTT
cdr3_aa: CASSFGGSMNTEAFF

d_call: NA
v_call: TRBV29-1
clone_size: NA
j_call: TRBJ2-7
cdr3_nt: TGCAGCGTGAGAGGGAGCTACGAGCAGTACTTC
cdr3_aa: CSVRGSYEQYF

d_call: NA
v_call: TRBV5-1
clone_size: NA
j_call: TRBJ2-7
cdr3_nt: TGCGCCAGCAGCCACCGGGACGGGCCCTACGAGCAGTACTTC
cdr3_aa: CASSHRDGPYEQYF

d_call: NA
v_call: TRBV25-1
clone_size: NA
j_call: TRBJ1-1
cdr3_nt: TGTGCCAGCAGTGAGGCCCATTGGAACACTGAAGCTTTCTTT
cdr3_aa: CASSEAHWNTEAFF

d_call: TRBD1
v_call: TRBV9
clone_size: NA
j_call: TRBJ2-5
cdr3_nt: TGTGCCAGCAGCGCCCGGACAGGTCTCCAAGAGACCCAGTACTTC
cdr3_aa: CASSARTGLQETQYF

d_call: NA
v_call: TRBV27
clone_size: NA
j_call: TRBJ2-1
cdr3_nt: TGTGCCAGCAGTCCCGCGAGGAACTCCTACAATGAGCAGTTCTTC
cdr3_aa: CASSPARNSYNEQFF

d_call: TRBD1
v_call: TRBV7-9
clone_size: NA
j_call: TRBJ1-1
cdr3_nt: TGTGCCAGCAGGGGGCGACAGGGACAAGTGAACACTGAAGCTTTCTTT
cdr3_aa: CASRGRQGQVNTEAFF

d_call: NA
v_call: TRBV10-3
clone_size: NA
j_call: TRBJ1-3
cdr3_nt: TGTGCCATCAGTGAAAAGGGCTCGGACTCTGGAAACACCATATATTTT
cdr3_aa: CAISEKGSDSGNTIYF

d_call: NA
v_call: TRBV5-5
clone_size: NA
j_call: TRBJ2-7
cdr3_nt: TGTGCCAGCAGCTACTTGTCCTACGAGCAGTACTTC
cdr3_aa: CASSYLSYEQYF

d_call: NA
v_call: TRBV2
clone_size: NA
j_call: TRBJ2-3
cdr3_nt: TGTGCCAGCAGTGAACTCGGGGGCCACCCGGATACGCAGTATTTT
cdr3_aa: CASSELGGHPDTQYF

d_call: NA
v_call: TRBV5-8
clone_size: few
j_call: TRBJ2-4
cdr3_nt: TGTGCCAGCAGCCGAGACTCCGTCATTCAGTACTTC
cdr3_aa: CASSRDSVIQYF

d_call: NA
v_call: TRBV7-8
clone_size: few
j_call: TRBJ1-1
cdr3_nt: TGTGCCAGCAGCGCCCGACGGTTGAACACTGAAGCTTTCTTT
cdr3_aa: CASSARRLNTEAFF

d_call: NA
v_call: TRBV7-9
clone_size: once
j_call: TRBJ1-4
cdr3_nt: TGTGCCAGCAGCTTAGGACCTCTTTACAGACCTAATGAAAAACTGTTTTTT
cdr3_aa: CASSLGPLYRPNEKLFF

d_call: NA
v_call: TRBV27
clone_size: NA
j_call: TRBJ2-2
cdr3_nt: TGTGCCAGCAGTTTACGAACCGGGGAGCTGTTTTTT
cdr3_aa: CASSLRTGELFF

d_call: NA
v_call: TRBV29-1
clone_size: NA
j_call: TRBJ1-2
cdr3_nt: TGCAGCGTTGGGAAATCCTATGGCTACACCTTC
cdr3_aa: CSVGKSYGYTF

d_call: NA
v_call: TRBV6-5
clone_size: NA
j_call: TRBJ1-5
cdr3_nt: TGTGCCAGCAGCCCCACCGGGTCGAATCAGCCCCAGCATTTT
cdr3_aa: CASSPTGSNQPQHF

d_call: NA
v_call: TRBV7-2
clone_size: NA
j_call: TRBJ2-7
cdr3_nt: TGTGCCAGCAGCTTACCAGTCCGGTACGAGCAGTACTTC
cdr3_aa: CASSLPVRYEQYF

d_call: TRBD1
v_call: TRBV28
clone_size: NA
j_call: TRBJ1-2
cdr3_nt: TGTGCCAGCAGGATGACAGGGGAAAAAGGCTATGGCTACACCTTC
cdr3_aa: CASRMTGEKGYGYTF

d_call: NA
v_call: TRBV7-3
clone_size: NA
j_call: TRBJ2-3
cdr3_nt: TGTGCCAGCAGCTTAATACCCGACAGCAGGGTAGATACGCAGTATTTT
cdr3_aa: CASSLIPDSRVDTQYF

d_call: NA
v_call: TRBV6-5
clone_size: NA
j_call: TRBJ2-3
cdr3_nt: TGTGCCAGCAGTGAGACTTACGATACGCAGTATTTT
cdr3_aa: CASSETYDTQYF

d_call: TRBD1
v_call: TRBV11-2
clone_size: NA
j_call: TRBJ1-4
cdr3_nt: TGTGCCAGCAGCTCGACAGGGGGCGGTGAAAAACTGTTTTTT
cdr3_aa: CASSSTGGGEKLFF